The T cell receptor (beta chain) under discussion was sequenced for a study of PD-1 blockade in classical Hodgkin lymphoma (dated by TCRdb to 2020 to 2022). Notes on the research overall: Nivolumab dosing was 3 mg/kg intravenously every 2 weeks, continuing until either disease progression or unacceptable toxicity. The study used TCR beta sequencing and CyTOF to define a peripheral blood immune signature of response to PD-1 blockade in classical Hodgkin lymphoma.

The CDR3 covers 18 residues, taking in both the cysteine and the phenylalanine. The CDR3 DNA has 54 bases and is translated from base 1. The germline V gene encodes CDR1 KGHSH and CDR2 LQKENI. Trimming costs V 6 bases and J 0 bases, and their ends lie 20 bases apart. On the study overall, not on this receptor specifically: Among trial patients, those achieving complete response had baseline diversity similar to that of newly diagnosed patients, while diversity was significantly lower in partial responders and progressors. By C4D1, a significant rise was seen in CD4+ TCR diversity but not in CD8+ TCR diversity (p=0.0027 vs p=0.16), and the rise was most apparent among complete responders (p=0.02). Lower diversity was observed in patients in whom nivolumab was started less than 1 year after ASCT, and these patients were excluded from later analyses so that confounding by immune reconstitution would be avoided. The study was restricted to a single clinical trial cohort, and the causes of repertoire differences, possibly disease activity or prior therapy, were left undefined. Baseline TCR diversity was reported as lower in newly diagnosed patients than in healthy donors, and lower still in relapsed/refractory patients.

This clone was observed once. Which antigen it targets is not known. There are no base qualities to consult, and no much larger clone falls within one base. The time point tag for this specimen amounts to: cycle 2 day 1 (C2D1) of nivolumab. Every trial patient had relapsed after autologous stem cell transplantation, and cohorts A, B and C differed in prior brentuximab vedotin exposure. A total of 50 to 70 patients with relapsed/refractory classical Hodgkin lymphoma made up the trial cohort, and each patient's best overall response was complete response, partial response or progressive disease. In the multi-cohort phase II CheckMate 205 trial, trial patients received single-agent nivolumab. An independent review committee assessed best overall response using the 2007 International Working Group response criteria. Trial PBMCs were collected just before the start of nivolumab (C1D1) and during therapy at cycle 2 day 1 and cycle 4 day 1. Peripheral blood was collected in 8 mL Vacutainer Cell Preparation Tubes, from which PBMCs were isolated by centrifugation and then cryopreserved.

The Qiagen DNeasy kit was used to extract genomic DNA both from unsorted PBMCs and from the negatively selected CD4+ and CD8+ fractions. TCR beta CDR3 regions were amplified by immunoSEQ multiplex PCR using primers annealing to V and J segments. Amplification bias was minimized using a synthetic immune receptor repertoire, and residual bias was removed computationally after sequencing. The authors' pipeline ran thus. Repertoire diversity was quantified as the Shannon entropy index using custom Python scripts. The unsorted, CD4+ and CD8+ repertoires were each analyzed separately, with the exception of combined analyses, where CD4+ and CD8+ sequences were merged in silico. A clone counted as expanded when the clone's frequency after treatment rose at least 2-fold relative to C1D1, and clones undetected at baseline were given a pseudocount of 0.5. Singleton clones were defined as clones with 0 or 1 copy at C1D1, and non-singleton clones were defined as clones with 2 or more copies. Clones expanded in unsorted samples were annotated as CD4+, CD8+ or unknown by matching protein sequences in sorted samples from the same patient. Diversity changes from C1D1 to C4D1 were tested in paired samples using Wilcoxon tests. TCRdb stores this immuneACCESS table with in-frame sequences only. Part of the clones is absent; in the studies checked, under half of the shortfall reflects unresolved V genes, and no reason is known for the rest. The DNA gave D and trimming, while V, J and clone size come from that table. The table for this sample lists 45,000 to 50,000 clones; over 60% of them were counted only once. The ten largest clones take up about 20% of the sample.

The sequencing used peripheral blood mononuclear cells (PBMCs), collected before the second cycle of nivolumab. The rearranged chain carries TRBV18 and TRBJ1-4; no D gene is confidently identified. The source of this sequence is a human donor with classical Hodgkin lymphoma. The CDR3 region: CASSPDMGRWATNEKLFF. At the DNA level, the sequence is TGTGCCAGCTCGCCCGACATGGGCAGATGGGCAACTAATGAAAAACTGTTTTTT.